These 27 T cell receptor beta chains were sequenced from one sample in a study of T-cell reconstitution after alpha-beta-depleted transplantation in children. Unique molecular identifiers were incorporated when the TCRbeta library was constructed. Each CDR3 protein gets one entry after TCRdb re-called the PCR reads with MiXCR. In the table there are 90,000 to 130,000 distinct CDR3 sequences, approximately 10% of which are singletons. The sample here was PBMCs, taken before TCRalphabeta/CD19-depleted stem cell transplant. The receptor set was obtained from a boy younger than 10 with acute lymphoblastic leukemia, due to receive a stem cell transplant.

This chain links TRBV6-5 with TRBJ2-7; 10 bases match TRBD1. Per the germline V gene, CDR1 is MNHEY and CDR2 is SVGAGI. V lost 6 bases to trimming and J lost 1 base; unmatched junction nucleotides: 6. This CDR3 is built from 15 residues. This CDR3 reads CASSYGTGVSYEQYF. CDR3 nucleotides: TGTGCCAGCAGCTATGGGACAGGGGTTTCCTACGAGCAGTACTTC.

This chain links TRBV5-1 with TRBJ2-7; 7 positions agree with TRBD1. The junction had 8 bases not matched to a gene; V was cut back by 5 bases and J by 6 bases. Germline V lookup: CDR1 SGHRS, CDR2 YFSETQ. There are 13 residues in the CDR3. The CDR3 loop reads CASSKTHRGEQYF. CDR3 sequence (DNA): TGCGCCAGCAGTAAGACACACAGGGGCGAGCAGTACTTC.

J is TRBJ2-3 and V is TRBV6-2 or TRBV6-3; 12 positions match TRBD2. V shed 5 bases, J shed 0 bases, and the junction held 21 bases outside the gene matches. Germline V gene sequence: CDR1 MNHEY, CDR2 SVGEGT. The CDR3 consists of 22 residues. The CDR3 region has the DNA TGTGCCAGCAGTAGTTTAGTCAGGGGGGTACTAGCGGGAGGAAAAAGCACAGATACGCAGTATTTT. This sequence encodes CASSSLVRGVLAGGKSTDTQYF.

The chain uses TRBV20-1 and TRBJ2-7; D gene unclear. CDR1 and CDR2 from the germline V gene are DFQATT and SNEGSKA (reference sequence). This CDR3 comprises 15 residues. Trimming stripped 1 base from V and 2 bases from J, with 15 bases between. The CDR3 region has the DNA TGCAGTGCTAGAGCCCCATCCGGATCAGCCTACGAGCAGTACTTC. Amino acids: CSARAPSGSAYEQYF.

The chain carries TRBV20-1 and TRBJ1-3; D not resolved. V lost 6 bases and J lost 11, with 20 bases in between. CDR1 is DFQATT, CDR2 SNEGSKA, per germline (reference sequence). This CDR3 contains 13 residues. The chain's CDR3 is CSATDPPGGPIYF. The CDR3, as DNA: TGCAGTGCCACAGACCCCCCGGGAGGTCCCATATATTTT.

The chain employs TRBV20-1 and TRBJ2-5; TRBD2 matches 15 bases. With V trimmed by 3 bases and J by 1 base, 12 bases remained unmatched. Germline V gene data show CDR1 as DFQATT and CDR2 as SNEGSKA (reference sequence). This CDR3 comprises 19 residues. CDR3 sequence: CSARPRWTSGRAGQETQYF. DNA for the CDR3: TGCAGTGCTAGGCCCCGTTGGACTAGCGGGAGGGCCGGCCAAGAGACCCAGTACTTC.

DNA for the CDR3: TGTGCCAGCAGCCAACTAGCGGGCGATACCGGGGAGCTGTTTTTT. Residues: CASSQLAGDTGELFF. This chain connects TRBV4-2 to TRBJ2-2, with 8 bases lining up with TRBD2. After removal of 2 bases from V and 5 bases from J, the junction contained 4 bases not matched to a gene. The CDR3 sequence is 15 residues long. Per germline, CDR1 LGHNA and CDR2 YNFKEQ.

This clonotype was detected a few times. V and J are TRBV5-6 and TRBJ1-4; tentatively, D is TRBD1 (5 bases). Trimming pared 3 bases from V and 0 bases from J, leaving 12 bases between. Looked up from germline, CDR1 is SGHDT and CDR2 is YYEEEE. The length of the CDR3 is 16 residues. The CDR3 bases are TGTGCCAGCAGCTCAACAGGAGTCACAACTAATGAAAAACTGTTTTTT. Its protein is CASSSTGVTTNEKLFF.

CDR3 coding DNA: TGCGCCAGCAGCGACCCTAGGGGACACTACGAGCAGTACTTC. Its translation is CASSDPRGHYEQYF. This chain joins TRBV5-1 and TRBJ2-7, with D possibly matching TRBD1 (6 bases). The V end lost 4 bases, the J end lost 3 bases, and 14 bases lay between the germline ends. The CDR3 length is 14 residues. Germline loops: CDR1 SGHRS, CDR2 YFSETQ.

This clonotype was detected many times. The rearrangement links TRBV12-3 or TRBV12-4 to TRBJ2-7; 7 nucleotides agree with TRBD2. This CDR3 has 14 amino acids. Unmatched junction bases numbered 5, after V lost 0 bases and J lost 6 bases. In nucleotides, the CDR3 is TGTGCCAGCAGTTTAGCGGGAGGGTCTTCCGAGCAGTACTTC. Protein: CASSLAGGSSEQYF.

This clonotype was observed a handful of times. The V gene is TRBV5-6, the J gene TRBJ2-1; D perhaps matches TRBD2 (6 bases). Germline-derived CDR1 and CDR2 are SGHDT and YYEEEE. Trimming cost V 4 bases and J 6 bases, with 11 bases left between them. CDR3 length: 13 amino acids. CDR3 sequence (DNA): TGTGCCAGCAGCGACGACGGGGGCAATGAGCAGTTCTTC. Translating it yields CASSDDGGNEQFF. The complete variable domain, with remaining parts taken from reference TRBV5-6 and TRBJ2-1, reads DAGVTQSPTHLIKTRGQQVTLRCSPKSGHDTVSWYQQALGQGPQFIFQYYEEEERQRGNFPDRFSGHQFPNYSSELNVNALLLGDSALYLCASSDDGGNEQFFGPGTRLTVL.

The chain uses TRBV20-1 and TRBJ2-3, with TRBD2 identical over 9 bases. J gave up 6 bases and V 1 base, and 11 bases lay outside the gene matches. Germline-derived CDR1 and CDR2 are DFQATT and SNEGSKA (reference sequence). The CDR3 covers 16 residues. CDR3 amino acids: CSARVRRREGPDTQYF. The CDR3 DNA follows: TGCAGTGCTAGAGTAAGAAGGCGGGAGGGCCCGGATACGCAGTATTTT.

Ten or more counts support this clonotype. The rearrangement uses TRBV24-1 and TRBJ2-5; D perhaps matches TRBD1 (5 bases). The ends were cut back, 3 bases at V and 5 bases at J, with 18 bases in the middle. From germline, CDR1 is KGHDR and CDR2 SFDVKD. CDR3 size: 16 residues. The CDR3 spells CATSDPDRQSGETQYF. CDR3 nucleotides: TGTGCCACCAGTGATCCTGACAGACAGTCCGGGGAGACCCAGTACTTC.

This clonotype occurred a few times. The chain links TRBV20-1 to TRBJ1-2; a possible D gene is TRBD1 (6 bases). Between the trimmed V and J ends, which lost 6 bases and 7 bases, there was a span of 21 bases. The CDR3 is made up of 14 amino acids. Germline CDR1 and CDR2: DFQATT and SNEGSKA (reference sequence). The CDR3 loop reads CSALAGGRWGGYTF. CDR3 nucleotides: TGCAGTGCCCTGGCGGGGGGGCGCTGGGGTGGCTACACCTTC.

Many counts were recorded for this clonotype. This chain uses TRBV6-5 with TRBJ1-6; 7 bases are a match to TRBD1. The CDR3 is 18 residues long. Germline CDR1 and CDR2: MNHEY and SVGAGI. V was pared by 5 bases and J by 4 bases, with 14 bases of the junction left unmatched. CDR3: CASSPSPRQGWYNSPLHF. CDR3 bases: TGTGCCAGCAGTCCTTCCCCACGACAGGGATGGTATAATTCACCCCTCCACTTT.

This clonotype showed up just a few times. The genes are TRBV28 and TRBJ2-7, with 7 nucleotides matching TRBD2. The germline V gene has CDR1 MDHEN and CDR2 SYDVKM. The CDR3 consists of 17 residues. Germline trimming cut 3 bases from V and 0 bases from J; bases unmatched to any gene: 11. CDR3 sequence reads: CASSFGDGGGSSYEQYF. As DNA, the CDR3 is TGTGCCAGCAGTTTCGGGGACGGCGGCGGGAGCTCCTACGAGCAGTACTTC.

V and J are TRBV5-1 and TRBJ2-7, with 10 bases aligning to TRBD2. The CDR3 has 16 residues. Germline values: CDR1 SGHRS, CDR2 YFSETQ. Losses at the gene ends were 4 bases for V and 1 base for J; bases not matched to a gene: 8. The CDR3 region is CASSPRTSGNSYEQYF. CDR3 bases: TGCGCCAGCAGCCCCCGGACTAGCGGAAATTCCTACGAGCAGTACTTC.

The chain is built from TRBV29-1 and TRBJ1-5; a weak D match, TRBD1 (5 bases). Germline V gives CDR1 SQVTM, CDR2 ANQGSEA. The CDR3 runs 13 residues. V was pared by 4 bases and J by 7 bases, with 14 bases between. The chain's CDR3 is CSVGEGVRQPQHF. Here the CDR3 DNA reads TGCAGCGTTGGCGAAGGGGTCAGGCAGCCCCAGCATTTT. The variable domain in full, completed from reference TRBV29-1 and TRBJ1-5, reads SAVISQKPSRDICQRGTSLTIQCQVDSQVTMMFWYRQQPGQSLTLIATANQGSEATYESGFVIDKFPISRPNLTFSTLTVSNMSPEDSSIYLCSVGEGVRQPQHFGDGTRLSIL.

This clonotype was detected a few times. This sequence joins TRBV20-1 and TRBJ2-6; no reliable D call. The CDR3 runs 17 residues. Trimming shortened V by 2 bases and J by 4 bases, and 18 bases separated the two germline ends. The germline gives CDR1 DFQATT, CDR2 SNEGSKA (reference sequence). CDR3 region: CSARSFGSGLGANVLTF. The DNA of the CDR3 is TGCAGTGCTAGAAGTTTTGGTTCCGGGCTGGGGGCCAACGTCCTGACTTTC.

This sequence joins TRBV7-9 and TRBJ1-4; D gene unclear. Trimming took 1 base from V and 8 from J, leaving 17 bases between them. The CDR3 has 16 amino acids. CDR1 and CDR2 from the germline V gene are SEHNR and FQNEAQ (reference sequence). In nucleotides, the CDR3 is TGTGCCAGCAGCTTAGACCTGGACGGCCTAAGGGAAAAACTGTTTTTT. Its translation: CASSLDLDGLREKLFF.

This clonotype has a handful of counts. A much larger clone differs from this one at a single base, so this may be a read error. The rearrangement uses TRBV11-2 and TRBJ1-1; D is perhaps TRBD1 (5 bases). Trimming pared 5 bases from V and 1 base from J, leaving 8 bases between. This CDR3 is built from 13 residues. CDR1 is SGHAT, CDR2 FQNNGV, per germline. This CDR3 is CASSVQGNTEAFF. The CDR3 DNA reads as TGTGCCAGCAGCGTTCAGGGGAACACTGAAGCTTTCTTT.

The table lists this clonotype with a few counts. J is TRBJ2-6 and V is TRBV10-3, with 8 bases aligning to TRBD2. The CDR3 totals 16 residues. The germline V gene has CDR1 ENHRY and CDR2 SYGVKD. Germline trimming cut 6 bases from V and 4 bases from J; bases unmatched to any gene: 8. CDR3 in DNA: TGTGCCATCAGCGGGAGGGCCAGCTCAGGGGCCAACGTCCTGACTTTC. Its protein is CAISGRASSGANVLTF.

This clonotype was counted between two and nine times. The gene calls are TRBV7-8 and TRBJ1-5; TRBD1 matches at 9 bases. The CDR3 covers 16 residues. J lost 4 bases, V lost 4 bases, and 8 bases had no gene match. Germline V CDR1 and CDR2: SGHVS, FQNEAQ. CDR3 nucleotides: TGTGCCAGCAGCTCCCCCGGGACAGGGTCAAATCAGCCCCAGCATTTT. Translated: CASSSPGTGSNQPQHF.

The rearrangement joins TRBV6-5 to TRBJ2-4; D is possibly TRBD1 or TRBD2 (5 bases each). The CDR3 has 14 residues. The V and J ends lost 0 bases and 3 bases respectively, with 6 bases between them. The V gene's germline CDR1 is MNHEY and CDR2 SVGAGI. CDR3 residues: CASSYSGVKNIQYF. The CDR3 region has the DNA TGTGCCAGCAGTTACTCGGGGGTCAAAAACATTCAGTACTTC.

This clonotype was counted ten times or more. The chain uses TRBV6-1 and TRBJ2-6, with a tentative D call TRBD1 (6 bases). Per germline, CDR1 MNHNS and CDR2 SASEGT. Trimming removed 0 bases from V and 0 bases from J, with 6 bases in between. This CDR3 comprises 16 residues. The CDR3 nucleotides read TGTGCCAGCAGTGAAGCGGACAGCTCTGGGGCCAACGTCCTGACTTTC. It translates to CASSEADSSGANVLTF.

Ten or more counts support this clonotype. This chain connects TRBV3-1 to TRBJ2-2, with D possibly TRBD1 on 5 matching bases. The germline gives CDR1 LGHDT, CDR2 YNNKEL (reference sequence). V was pared by 4 bases and J by 0 bases, with 12 bases between. CDR3 length: 16 residues. The DNA of the CDR3 is TGTGCCAGCAGCCGGGGCGTCAGCGCGAACACCGGGGAGCTGTTTTTT. As protein: CASSRGVSANTGELFF.

This rearrangement joins TRBV9 to TRBJ2-1; TRBD2 aligns across 10 bases. Germline assignment: CDR1 SGDLS and CDR2 YYNGEE. V dropped 0 bases and J dropped 3; count of bases not matched to a gene: 9. The CDR3 length is 18 residues. CDR3 sequence (DNA): TGTGCCAGCAGCGTAGATAGGTCTAGCGGGAGTATCTACAATGAGCAGTTCTTC. This encodes CASSVDRSSGSIYNEQFF.